This TCR beta chain was observed in a study of breast tumors, draining lymph nodes, adjacent tissues. Trimming shortened V by 6 bases and J by 8 bases, and 16 bases separated the two germline ends. The CDR3 loop spans 14 amino acids. Axillary draining lymph nodes of breast cancer patients supplied the node samples. Whole-study findings and limits: The lymph node origin of tumor T cells was framed as consistent with a hypothesis, not demonstrated. Luminal-like breast cancer showed significantly greater tumor-nontumor repertoire similarity than basal-like breast cancer did. Most tumor T cells seemingly derive from lymph node, then expand in tumor.

This clonotype was seen many times. The antigen is unknown. TCRdb used MiXCR to reprocess the multiplex PCR reads, holding one entry per CDR3 protein. The sample includes over 200,000 distinct CDR3 sequences, less than 40% of them seen just once. The source material was axillary lymph node tissue. The clonotype comes from a female donor with breast cancer. Some clones in this sample may be carry-over from other donors' samples. V is TRBV12-3 or TRBV12-4 and J is TRBJ1-4; D is unresolved. The CDR3 coding sequence is TGTGCCAGCAGCGTCCGTGGCGATTGGGAAAAACTGTTTTTT. Its protein is CASSVRGDWEKLFF.